This T cell receptor (beta chain) was recovered during a study of vaccination and CD4 T cells after COVID-19. Study-wide context: Convalescent patients had positive nasal swab PCR results for SARS-CoV-2. Disease was mild in 8 to 10 and severe in one. The convalescent group had six males, four females, seven Caucasians, two Asians, one multiracial. Each person enrolled got two BNT162b2 or mRNA-1273 vaccine doses.

Cultured CD4+ T-cell DNA underwent Oncomine TCR Beta short-read sequencing. TCRdb re-called the PCR reads with MiXCR, one entry per CDR3 protein. The sample has 20,000 or so distinct CDR3 sequences; roughly a quarter are singletons. As to this clonotype: The antigen is undetermined. Its ends do not fully match the called genes, so a read error is possible.

The CDR3 totals 14 residues. The germline V gene has CDR1 SGHNT and CDR2 YYREEE (reference sequence). Treatment described: roughly 11-day PBMC culture with coronavirus spike peptide pools or control peptides (ViraFEST assay). The chain couples TRBV5-4 to TRBJ1-5; 9 positions agree with TRBD1. Source material: cultured CD4+ T cells from blood. The receptor was derived from a human donor with COVID-19. The CDR3 region has the DNA TGTGCCAGCAGCGAGGGACAGGGAGATCAGCTCCAGCATTTT. This encodes CASSEGQGDQLQHF.